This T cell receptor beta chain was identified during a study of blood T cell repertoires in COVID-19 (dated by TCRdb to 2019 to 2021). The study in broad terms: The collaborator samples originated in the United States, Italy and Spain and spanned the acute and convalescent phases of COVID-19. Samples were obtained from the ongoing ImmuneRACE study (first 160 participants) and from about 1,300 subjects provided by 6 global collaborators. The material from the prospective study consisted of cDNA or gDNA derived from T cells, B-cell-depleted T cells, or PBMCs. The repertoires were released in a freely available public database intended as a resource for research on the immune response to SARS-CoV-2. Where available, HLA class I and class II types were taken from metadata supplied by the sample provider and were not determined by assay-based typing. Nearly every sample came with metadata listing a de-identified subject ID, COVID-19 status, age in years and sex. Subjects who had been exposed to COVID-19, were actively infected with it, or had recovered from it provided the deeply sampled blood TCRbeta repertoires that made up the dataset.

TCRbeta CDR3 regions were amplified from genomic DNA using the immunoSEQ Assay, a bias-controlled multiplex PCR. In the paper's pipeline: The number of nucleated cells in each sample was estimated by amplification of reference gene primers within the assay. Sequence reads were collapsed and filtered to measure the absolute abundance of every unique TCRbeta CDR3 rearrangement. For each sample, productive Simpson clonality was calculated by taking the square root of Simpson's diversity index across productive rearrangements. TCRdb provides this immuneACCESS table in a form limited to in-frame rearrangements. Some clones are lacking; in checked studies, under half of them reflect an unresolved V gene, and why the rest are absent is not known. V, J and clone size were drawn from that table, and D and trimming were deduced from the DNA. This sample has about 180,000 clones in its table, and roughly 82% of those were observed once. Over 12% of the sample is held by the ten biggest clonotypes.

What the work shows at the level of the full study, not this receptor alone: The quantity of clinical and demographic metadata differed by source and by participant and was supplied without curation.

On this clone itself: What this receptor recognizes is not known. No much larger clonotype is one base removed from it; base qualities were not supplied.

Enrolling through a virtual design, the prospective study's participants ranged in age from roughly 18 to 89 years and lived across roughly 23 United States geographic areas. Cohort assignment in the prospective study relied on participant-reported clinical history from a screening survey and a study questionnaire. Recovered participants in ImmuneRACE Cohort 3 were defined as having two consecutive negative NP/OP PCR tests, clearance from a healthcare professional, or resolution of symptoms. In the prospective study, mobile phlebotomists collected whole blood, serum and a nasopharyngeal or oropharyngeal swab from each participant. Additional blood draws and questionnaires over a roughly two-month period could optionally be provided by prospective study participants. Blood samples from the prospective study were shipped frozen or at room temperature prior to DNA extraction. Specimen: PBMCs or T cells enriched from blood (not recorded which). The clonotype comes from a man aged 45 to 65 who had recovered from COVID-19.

This receptor has the CDR3 CASSFDSRNQPQHF. The DNA sequence is as follows: TGTGCCAGCAGCTTCGACAGTCGAAATCAGCCCCAGCATTTT. Rearrangement joined TRBV6-5 to TRBJ1-5; perhaps TRBD1 is the D gene, with 5 bases matching. CDR1 MNHEY and CDR2 SVGAGI were looked up in the germline V gene. The CDR3 goes from the cysteine to the phenylalanine over 14 residues. The only DNA kept is the CDR3, 42 bases in frame from the first base. The trim is 6 bases for V and 4 bases for J, with a gap of 13 bases between the germline ends.